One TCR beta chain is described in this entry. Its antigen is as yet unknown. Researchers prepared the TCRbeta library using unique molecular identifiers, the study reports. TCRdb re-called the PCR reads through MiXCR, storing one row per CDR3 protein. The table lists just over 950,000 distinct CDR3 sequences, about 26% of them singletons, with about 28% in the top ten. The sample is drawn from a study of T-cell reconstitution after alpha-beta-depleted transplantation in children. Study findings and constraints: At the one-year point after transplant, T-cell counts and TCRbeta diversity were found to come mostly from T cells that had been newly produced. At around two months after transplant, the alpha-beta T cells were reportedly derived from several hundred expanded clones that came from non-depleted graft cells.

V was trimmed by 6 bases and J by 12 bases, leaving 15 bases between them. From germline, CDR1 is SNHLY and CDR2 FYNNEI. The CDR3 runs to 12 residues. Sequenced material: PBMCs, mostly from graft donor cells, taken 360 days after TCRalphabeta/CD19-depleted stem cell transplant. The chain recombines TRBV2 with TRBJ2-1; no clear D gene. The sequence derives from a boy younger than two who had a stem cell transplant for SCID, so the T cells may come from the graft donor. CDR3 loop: CASRLVYGRQFF. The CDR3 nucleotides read TGTGCCAGCAGACTTGTTTATGGCCGGCAGTTCTTC.